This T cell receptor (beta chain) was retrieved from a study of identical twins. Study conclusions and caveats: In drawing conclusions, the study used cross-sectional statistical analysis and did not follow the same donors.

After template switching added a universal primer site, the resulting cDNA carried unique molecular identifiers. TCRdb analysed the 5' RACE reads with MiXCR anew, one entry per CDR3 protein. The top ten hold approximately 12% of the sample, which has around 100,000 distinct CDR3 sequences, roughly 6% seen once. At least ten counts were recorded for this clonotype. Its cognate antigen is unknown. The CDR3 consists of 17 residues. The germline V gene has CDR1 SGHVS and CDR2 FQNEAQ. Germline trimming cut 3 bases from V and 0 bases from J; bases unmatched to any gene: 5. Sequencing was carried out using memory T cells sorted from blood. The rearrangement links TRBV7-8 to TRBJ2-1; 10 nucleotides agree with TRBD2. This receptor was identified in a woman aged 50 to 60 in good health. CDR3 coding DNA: TGTGCCAGCAGCTTTAGCGGGAGGACCGGCTCCTACAATGAGCAGTTCTTC. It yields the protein CASSFSGRTGSYNEQFF.